What follows are 16 T cell receptor beta chains derived from one specimen sequenced in a study of control samples from healthy donors and cancer patients (dated by TCRdb to between 2020 and 2021). The library relied on the immunoSEQ multiplex PCR assay. TCRdb stores this immuneACCESS table with in-frame sequences only. Part of the clones is absent; in the studies checked, under half of the shortfall reflects unresolved V genes, and no reason is known for the rest. The sample includes 150,000 to 200,000 clones, with about nine tenths observed a single time. The ten largest make up around 2% of the sample. Sequencing input: blood. All receptors derive from a woman between 35 and 50 years old in good health.

The rearrangement joins TRBV7-9 to TRBJ2-3; D assignment may be TRBD1 or TRBD2 (5 bases each). V lost 5 bases and J lost 0, with 6 bases in between. Germline CDR1 and CDR2: SEHNR and FQNEAQ (reference sequence). The CDR3 covers 13 residues. Here the CDR3 reads CASSGGSTDTQYF. CDR3 nucleotide sequence: TGTGCCAGCAGCGGGGGTAGCACAGATACGCAGTATTTT.

This sequence joins TRBV21-1 and TRBJ2-2. TRBV21-1 is listed as a pseudogene. The CDR3 is 14 amino acids. The CDR3 is CASSKEARTGELFF. As DNA, the CDR3 is TGTGCCAGCAGCAAAGAGGCACGCACCGGGGAGCTGTTTTTT.

The V call is TRBV3-1 (or the pseudogene TRBV3-2), the J call TRBJ1-4; D unclear. Trimming shortened V by 5 bases and J by 5 bases, and 6 bases separated the two germline ends. The CDR3 sequence is 12 residues long. The germline V gene encodes CDR1 LGHDT and CDR2 YNNKEL (reference sequence). CDR3 loop: CASSFRNEKLFF. DNA for the CDR3: TGTGCCAGCAGCTTCCGAAATGAAAAACTGTTTTTT.

The chain joins TRBV27 to TRBJ1-1; TRBD1 might be the D (5 bases). The V end was cut by 4 bases, the J end by 2 bases, with 20 bases between. Germline values: CDR1 MNHEY, CDR2 SMNVEV (reference sequence). CDR3 length: 17 residues. The CDR3 nucleotides read TGTGCCAGCAGTTACCGCACGGGGGGATTATTAAACACTGAAGCTTTCTTT. Protein product: CASSYRTGGLLNTEAFF.

The chain employs TRBV7-6 and TRBJ2-1, with 9 nucleotides matching TRBD2. This CDR3 spans 17 amino acids. V lost 2 bases to trimming and J lost 5 bases; unmatched junction nucleotides: 10. From germline, CDR1 is SGHVS and CDR2 FNYEAQ. CDR3 sequence reads: CASSLRSSGASNNEQFF. The CDR3 bases are TGTGCCAGCAGCTTAAGGTCTAGCGGGGCCTCAAACAATGAGCAGTTCTTC.

V usage is TRBV7-9 and J usage is TRBJ2-2; D could derive from TRBD1 or TRBD2 (6 bases each). The CDR3 loop spans 14 amino acids. V lost 8 bases and J 4 bases, leaving 14 bases between the germline ends. Germline CDR1 is SEHNR and CDR2 is FQNEAQ (reference sequence). The CDR3 spells CASSGGQITGELFF. In DNA, the CDR3 is TGTGCCAGCTCCGGGGGCCAAATCACCGGGGAGCTGTTTTTT.

The chain carries TRBV18 and TRBJ2-3, with D perhaps TRBD1 (6 bases). Trimming took off 6 bases at V and 0 bases at J, with 13 bases between the two ends. In germline, CDR1 is KGHSH, CDR2 LQKENI. The CDR3 has 15 residues. The CDR3 DNA sequence: TGTGCCAGCTCCCCGGACAGCTCTAGCACAGATACGCAGTATTTT. It codes for CASSPDSSSTDTQYF.

V usage is TRBV15 and J usage is TRBJ2-7, with D perhaps matching TRBD1 (5 bases). The germline gives CDR1 LNHNV, CDR2 YYDKDF (reference sequence). CDR3 length: 15 residues. With 0 bases removed from V and 3 bases from J, the gap between germline ends came to 12 bases. The CDR3 sequence is CATSRDLDRGYEQYF. The CDR3 nucleotides are TGTGCCACCAGCAGAGATCTTGACAGAGGCTACGAGCAGTACTTC.

The V gene is TRBV13, the J gene TRBJ2-2; the D is unclear. Germline CDR1 reads PRHDT; CDR2 reads FYEKMQ (reference sequence). The CDR3 extends over 19 amino acids. V was clipped by 0 bases and J by 7 bases, with 24 bases between them. CDR3 sequence (DNA): TGTGCCAGCAGCTTAGGGGGCGGCGGATCGTCGTATGCGCTCGGGGAGCTGTTTTTT. Its translation is CASSLGGGGSSYALGELFF. The full variable domain, rest sourced from reference TRBV13 and TRBJ2-2, is AAGVIQSPRHLIKEKRETATLKCYPIPRHDTVYWYQQGPGQDPQFLISFYEKMQSDKGSIPDRFSAQQFSDYHSELNMSSLELGDSALYFCASSLGGGGSSYALGELFFGEGSRLTVL.

This clone came up a few times. The chain links TRBV4-2 to TRBJ2-5; TRBD2 might be the D (6 bases). V was pared by 7 bases and J by 2 bases, with 14 bases between. CDR3 length equals 14 residues. The germline V gene has CDR1 LGHNA and CDR2 YNFKEQ. The CDR3 bases are TGTGCCAGCACCCCAGGCGGGGCGCAAGAGACCCAGTACTTC. As protein: CASTPGGAQETQYF.

V is TRBV5-1 and J is TRBJ2-3; D is undetermined. The V end was cut by 4 bases, the J end by 0 bases, with 9 bases between. Germline V lookup: CDR1 SGHRS, CDR2 YFSETQ. This CDR3 is 14 amino acids long. This CDR3 reads CASSARTSTDTQYF. The CDR3 nucleotides read TGCGCCAGCAGCGCTAGAACTAGCACAGATACGCAGTATTTT.

The chain recombines TRBV6-5 with TRBJ2-7, with TRBD2 as a possible D gene (7 bases). V lost 5 bases and J 3 bases, leaving 14 bases between the germline ends. This CDR3 comprises 14 residues. Per the germline V gene, CDR1 is MNHEY and CDR2 is SVGAGI. CDR3 DNA: TGTGCCAGCAGTAAGTTAGGGGGGGACTACGAGCAGTACTTC. Protein sequence: CASSKLGGDYEQYF.

The chain is built from TRBV3-1 (or the pseudogene TRBV3-2) and TRBJ2-7; D possibly corresponds to TRBD1 (5 bases). The CDR3 contains 14 residues. The germline gives CDR1 LGHDT, CDR2 YNNKEL (reference sequence). V dropped 4 bases and J dropped 0 bases, with 10 bases sitting between them. The CDR3 loop is CASSPTVVSYEQYF. CDR3 in DNA: TGTGCCAGCAGCCCGACAGTCGTCTCCTACGAGCAGTACTTC.

J is TRBJ1-1 and V is TRBV12-3 or TRBV12-4; D not resolved. The length of the CDR3 is 13 residues. The V and J ends lost 7 bases and 2 bases respectively, with 11 bases between them. The CDR3, as DNA: TGTGCCAGCAATACAGCAACTAACACTGAAGCTTTCTTT. The encoded protein is CASNTATNTEAFF.

The chain carries TRBV6-2 or TRBV6-3 and TRBJ2-5, with 9 bases that match TRBD2. Per germline, CDR1 MNHEY and CDR2 SVGEGT. This CDR3 has 18 residues. V gave up 5 bases and J gave up 2 bases; unmatched junction bases: 15. The CDR3 DNA sequence: TGTGCCAGCAGTCCCGAGGGTTGGTGGCGGGGGGGTCAAGAGACCCAGTACTTC. This gives the protein CASSPEGWWRGGQETQYF.

Worth noting for this clone: One end of the junction fails to match germline, which may point to a read error. This sequence joins TRBV5-1 and TRBJ1-3; D not resolved. This CDR3 contains 14 residues. In germline, CDR1 is SGHRS, CDR2 YFSETQ. The CDR3 DNA sequence: TGCGCCAGCAGCTTGTCTAACCCTGGAGACACCATATATTTT. Its translation is CASSLSNPGDTIYF.